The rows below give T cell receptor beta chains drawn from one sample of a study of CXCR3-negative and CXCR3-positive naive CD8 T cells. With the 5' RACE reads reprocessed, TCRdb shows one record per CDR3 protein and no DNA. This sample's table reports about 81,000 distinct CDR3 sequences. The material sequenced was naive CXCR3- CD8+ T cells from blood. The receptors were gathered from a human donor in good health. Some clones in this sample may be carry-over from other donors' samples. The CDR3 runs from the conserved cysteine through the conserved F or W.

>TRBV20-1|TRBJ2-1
CSASSPGGKYNEQFF
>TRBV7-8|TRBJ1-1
CASSLEAVLNTEAFF
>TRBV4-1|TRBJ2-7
CASSQFYPSSYEQYF
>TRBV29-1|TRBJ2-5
CSVDTTSEETQYF
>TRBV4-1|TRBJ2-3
CASSRLGLAGGTSTDTQYF
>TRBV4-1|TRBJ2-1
CASSQGGGARREQFF
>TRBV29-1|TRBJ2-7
CSVLGGEPYEQYF
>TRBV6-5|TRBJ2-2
CASSPAFGELFF
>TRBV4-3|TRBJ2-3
CASSGGQSTDTQYF
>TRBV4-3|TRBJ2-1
CASSQVNAEWNEQFF
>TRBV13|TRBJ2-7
CASSPRPGQAVDEQYF
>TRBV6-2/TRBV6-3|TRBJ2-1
CASSYLGQGKYNEQFF
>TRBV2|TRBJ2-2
CASSELGTGIPGELFF
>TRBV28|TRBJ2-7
CASGSGLGLYEQYF
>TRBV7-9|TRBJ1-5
CASSQGDQPQHF
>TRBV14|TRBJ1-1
CASSLVRNTEAFF
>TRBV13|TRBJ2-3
CASSCQLAGATDTQYF
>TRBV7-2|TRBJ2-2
CASRDRGNGELFF
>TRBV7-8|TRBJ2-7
CASSLARGYLSSYEQYF
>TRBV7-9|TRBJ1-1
CASSLGSPAAFF
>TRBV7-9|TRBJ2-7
CASSSQGIPYEQYF
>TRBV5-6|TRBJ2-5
CASSLVEGQETQYF
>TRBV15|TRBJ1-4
CATSPLTLNEKLFF
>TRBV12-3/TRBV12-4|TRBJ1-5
CASRLPGQPQHF
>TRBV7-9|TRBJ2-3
CASSLGGPENTDTQYF
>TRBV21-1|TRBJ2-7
CASSPGTEEPEQYF
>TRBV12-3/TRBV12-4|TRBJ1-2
CASSLDRGRLNYGYTF
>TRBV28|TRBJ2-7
CASSPADSYEQYF
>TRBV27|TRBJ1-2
CASSSGTGYTF
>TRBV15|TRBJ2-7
CATSPGLATEQYF
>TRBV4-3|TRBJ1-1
CASSQESGRTEAFF
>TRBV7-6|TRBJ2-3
CASSLAPHAGGLVDTQYF
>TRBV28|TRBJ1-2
CASIRGQSYGYTF
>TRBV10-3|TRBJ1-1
CAISDPSAELGTEAFF
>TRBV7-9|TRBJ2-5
CASSSPEGRRQETQYF